This T cell receptor beta chain was obtained from a study of prognosis after radiotherapy for stage I lung cancer. Study context: The non-small cell lung cancer patients were all considered medically inoperable, with comorbidities accounting for this in 11 to 12 of them. Concurrent therapy was not administered with stereotactic body radiotherapy to any patient. General study results and limits: Unique TCR clone counts went down once patients had stereotactic body radiation therapy, median roughly 9,300 versus 7,200.

This clonotype was seen repeatedly, ten times or more. The antigen is undetermined. Researchers used two-round multiplex PCR to amplify TCR beta CDR3 starting from genomic DNA. Used in first-round PCR were primers specific to each TRBV and TRBJ gene. As the PCR entered its second round, universal primers were used. From the multiplex PCR reads, TCRdb called clonotypes with MiXCR, one entry per CDR3 protein. The sample comprises some 35,000 distinct CDR3 sequences, less than 40% of which are singletons, and 16% rests with the top ten. Per the germline V gene, CDR1 is MNHNS and CDR2 is SASEGT. The CDR3 length is 14 residues. Between the trimmed V and J ends, which lost 6 bases and 3 bases, there was a span of 14 bases.

Material: PBMCs, obtained before or after stereotactic body radiation therapy (not recorded which). The chain couples TRBV6-1 to TRBJ1-2, with no clear D. The source of this sequence is a donor at least 50 years old with non-small cell lung cancer. The CDR3 loop is CASSEMLGDYGYTF. The DNA of the CDR3 is TGTGCCAGCAGCGAGATGTTGGGCGACTATGGCTACACCTTC.